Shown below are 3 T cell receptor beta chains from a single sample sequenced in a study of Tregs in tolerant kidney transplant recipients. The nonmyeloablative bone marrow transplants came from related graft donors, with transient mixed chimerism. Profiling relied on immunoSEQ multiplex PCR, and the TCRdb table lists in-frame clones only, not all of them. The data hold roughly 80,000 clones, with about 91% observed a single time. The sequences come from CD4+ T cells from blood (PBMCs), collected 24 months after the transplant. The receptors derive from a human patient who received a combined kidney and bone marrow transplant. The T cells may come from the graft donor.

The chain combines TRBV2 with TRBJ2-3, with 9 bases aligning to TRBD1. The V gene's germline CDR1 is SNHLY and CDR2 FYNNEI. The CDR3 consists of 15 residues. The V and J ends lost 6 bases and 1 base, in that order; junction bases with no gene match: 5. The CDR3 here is CASSIRTGGTDTQYF. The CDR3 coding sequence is TGTGCCAGCAGCATAAGGACAGGGGGCACAGATACGCAGTATTTT. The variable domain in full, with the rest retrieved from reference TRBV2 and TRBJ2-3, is EPEVTQTPSHQVTQMGQEVILRCVPISNHLYFYWYRQILGQKVEFLVSFYNNEISEKSEIFDDQFSVERPDGSNFTLKIRSTKLEDSAMYFCASSIRTGGTDTQYFGPGTRLTVL.

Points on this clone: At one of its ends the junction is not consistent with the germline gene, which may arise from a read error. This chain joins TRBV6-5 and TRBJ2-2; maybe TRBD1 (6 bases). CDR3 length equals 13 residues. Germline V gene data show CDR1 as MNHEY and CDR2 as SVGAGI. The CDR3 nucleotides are TGTGCCAGCAGTTTCTGGGACACCGGGGAACTGTTTTTT. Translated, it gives CASSFWDTGELFF.

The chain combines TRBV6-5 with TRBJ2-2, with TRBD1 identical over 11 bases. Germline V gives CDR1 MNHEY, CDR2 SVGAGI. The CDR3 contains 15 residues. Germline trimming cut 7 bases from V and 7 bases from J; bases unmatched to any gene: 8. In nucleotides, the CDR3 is TGTGCCAGCATCTCCGGGACAGGGGGTATCGGGGAGCTGTTTTTT. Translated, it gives CASISGTGGIGELFF.